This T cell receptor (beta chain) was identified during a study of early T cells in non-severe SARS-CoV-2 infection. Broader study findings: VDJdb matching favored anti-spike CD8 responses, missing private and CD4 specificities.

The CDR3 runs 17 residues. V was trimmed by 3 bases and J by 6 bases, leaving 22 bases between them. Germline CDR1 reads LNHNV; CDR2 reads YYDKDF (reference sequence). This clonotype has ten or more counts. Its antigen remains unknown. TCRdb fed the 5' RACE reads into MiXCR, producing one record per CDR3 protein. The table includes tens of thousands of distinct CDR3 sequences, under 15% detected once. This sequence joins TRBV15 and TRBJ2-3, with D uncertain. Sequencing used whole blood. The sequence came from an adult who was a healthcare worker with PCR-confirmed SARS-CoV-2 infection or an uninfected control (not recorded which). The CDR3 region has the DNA TGTGCCACCAGCAGTGATCGGACGAAGCCTTTTCTTGATACGCAGTATTTT. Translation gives CATSSDRTKPFLDTQYF.